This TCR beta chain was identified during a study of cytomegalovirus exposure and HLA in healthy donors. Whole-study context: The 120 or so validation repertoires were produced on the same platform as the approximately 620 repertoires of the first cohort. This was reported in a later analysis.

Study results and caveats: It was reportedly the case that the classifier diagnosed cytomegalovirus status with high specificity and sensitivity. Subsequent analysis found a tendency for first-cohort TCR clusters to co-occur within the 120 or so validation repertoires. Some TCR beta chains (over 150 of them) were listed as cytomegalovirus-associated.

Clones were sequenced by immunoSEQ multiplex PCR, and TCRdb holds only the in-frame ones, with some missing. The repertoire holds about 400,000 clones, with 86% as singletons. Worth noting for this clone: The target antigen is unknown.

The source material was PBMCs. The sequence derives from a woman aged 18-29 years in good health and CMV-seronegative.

This CDR3 is CATYRGPGGELFF. The CDR3 DNA sequence: TGTGCCACCTACAGGGGGCCTGGCGGGGAGCTGTTTTTT. J is TRBJ2-2 and V is TRBV2; 9 nucleotides agree with TRBD1. V lost 10 bases and J lost 7; bases outside the gene matches: 7. Germline V lookup: CDR1 SNHLY, CDR2 FYNNEI. The CDR3 has 13 amino acids.